This entry lists 28 T cell receptor beta chains sequenced from one sample in a study of siplizumab effects on memory and regulatory T cells. Produced via immunoSEQ multiplex PCR; TCRdb's table is partial and in-frame only. Of about 100,000 clones in the sample, 75% to 95% were seen once. What was sequenced was CD4+ T cells sorted from blood. The receptors stem from a human donor in good health.

The J gene is TRBJ2-1, the V gene TRBV19; maybe TRBD2 (7 bases). Germline values: CDR1 LNHDA, CDR2 SQIVND (reference sequence). CDR3 length equals 17 residues. V was pared by 5 bases and J by 6 bases, with 23 bases between. This chain's CDR3 is CASSGSGGGMRANEQFF. The CDR3 region has the DNA TGTGCCAGTAGTGGTAGTGGGGGGGGCATGAGGGCCAATGAGCAGTTCTTC.

The rearrangement uses TRBV11-2 and TRBJ2-1; D gene ambiguous. This CDR3 comprises 13 residues. The germline V and J ends were trimmed by 0 bases and 6 bases, with 6 bases remaining between them. CDR1 is SGHAT and CDR2 is FQNNGV in the germline V gene. As DNA, the CDR3 is TGTGCCAGCAGCTTAGACAGATTCAATGAGCAGTTCTTC. Its protein is CASSLDRFNEQFF.

The chain links TRBV4-1 to TRBJ2-3; TRBD2 matches at 7 bases. There are 15 residues in the CDR3. Unmatched junction bases numbered 4, after V lost 3 bases and J lost 1 base. Germline V gene data show CDR1 as MGHRA and CDR2 as YSYEKL. The DNA for the CDR3 is TGCGCCAGCAGCCACGGAACTAGCGGCACAGATACGCAGTATTTT. Translation gives CASSHGTSGTDTQYF.

V and J are TRBV25-1 and TRBJ2-5; 9 bases fit TRBD1. Germline lookup yields CDR1 MGHDK and CDR2 SYGVNS. The CDR3 runs 15 residues. V was pared by 5 bases and J by 4 bases, with 8 bases of the junction left unmatched. The CDR3 bases are TGTGCCAGCAGTAAAGGACAGGGGAGGATAGAGACCCAGTACTTC. This translates into CASSKGQGRIETQYF.

V usage is TRBV29-1 and J usage is TRBJ2-3; 7 positions agree with TRBD1. Per the germline V gene, CDR1 is SQVTM and CDR2 is ANQGSEA. The CDR3 extends over 13 amino acids. J gave up 4 bases and V 7 bases, and 8 bases lay outside the gene matches. CDR3 sequence reads: CSGNDRAPDTQYF. CDR3 bases: TGCAGCGGAAACGACAGGGCCCCAGATACGCAGTATTTT.

This clone appeared once. The chain is built from TRBV18 and TRBJ1-3, with D tentatively TRBD1 (6 bases). Per the germline V gene, CDR1 is KGHSH and CDR2 is LQKENI. This CDR3 is 15 amino acids long. Trimming pared 0 bases from V and 3 bases from J, leaving 9 bases between. CDR3 region: CASSPPTGIGNTIYF. The CDR3 coding sequence is TGTGCCAGCTCACCACCGACAGGCATTGGAAACACCATATATTTT.

This rearrangement joins TRBV7-2 to TRBJ2-5; TRBD2 matches 13 bases. The V and J ends lost 4 bases and 2 bases, in that order; junction bases with no gene match: 4. The germline gives CDR1 SGHTA, CDR2 FQGNSA. This CDR3 has 16 amino acids. The CDR3 nucleotides are TGTGCCAGCAGCTGGGGACTAGCGGGGTTTCAAGAGACCCAGTACTTC. Its translation is CASSWGLAGFQETQYF.

The chain couples TRBV4-1 to TRBJ2-3; 9 nucleotides align to TRBD2. CDR1 MGHRA and CDR2 YSYEKL come from the germline V gene. The V gene end was trimmed by 0 bases and the J gene end by 0 bases; junction bases not matched to a gene: 10. The CDR3 is 19 residues long. The CDR3 loop reads CASSQEYLAGRGSTDTQYF. In DNA, the CDR3 is TGCGCCAGCAGCCAAGAGTATCTAGCGGGGAGGGGTAGCACAGATACGCAGTATTTT.

The rearrangement uses TRBV6-4 and TRBJ2-4; the match to TRBD1 covers 7 bases. This CDR3 contains 13 residues. Germline loops: CDR1 MRHNA, CDR2 SNTAGT. V shed 4 bases, J shed 12 bases, and the junction held 9 bases outside the gene matches. CDR3 region: CASSAHRGEAQYF. The CDR3 DNA is TGTGCCAGCAGTGCCCACAGGGGTGAGGCTCAGTACTTC.

The chain has TRBV19 and TRBJ2-3, with D tentatively TRBD1 (5 bases). This CDR3 is 15 amino acids long. Germline assignment: CDR1 LNHDA and CDR2 SQIVND (reference sequence). V was pared by 3 bases and J by 4 bases, with 14 bases between. The CDR3 sequence: CASSIAQGRADTQYF. Written as DNA, the CDR3 is TGTGCCAGTAGTATCGCGCAGGGAAGGGCAGATACGCAGTATTTT.

The chain couples TRBV14 to TRBJ2-7; 8 bases are a match to TRBD2. With 4 bases clipped from V and 6 bases from J, the junction kept 5 bases outside the gene matches. Looked up from germline, CDR1 is SGHDN and CDR2 is FVKESK. This CDR3 has 13 residues. The CDR3 nucleotides read TGTGCCAGCAGCCGCGCGGGGGGCGGCGAGCAGTACTTC. This sequence encodes CASSRAGGGEQYF.

The chain carries TRBV5-1 and TRBJ2-2; 10 bases agree with TRBD1. Germline CDR1 reads SGHRS; CDR2 reads YFSETQ. V was clipped by 4 bases and J by 4 bases; unmatched bases: 4. The CDR3 runs to 15 residues. CDR3 sequence (DNA): TGCGCCAGCAGCCCGGACAGGGGGATCACCGGGGAGCTGTTTTTT. Protein: CASSPDRGITGELFF.

The chain has TRBV7-9 and TRBJ1-2, with 7 bases lining up with TRBD1. The CDR3 runs 16 residues. V trimming: 4 bases; J trimming: 4 bases; junction bases outside the gene matches: 12. Germline V gene data show CDR1 as SEHNR and CDR2 as FQNEAQ (reference sequence). CDR3 amino acids: CASSSGTQGWSYGYTF. CDR3 sequence (DNA): TGTGCCAGCAGCTCAGGCACACAGGGGTGGAGCTATGGCTACACCTTC.

This clone occurred once. This rearrangement joins TRBV19 to TRBJ2-5, with D perhaps given as TRBD1 or TRBD2 (5 bases each). Germline V gives CDR1 LNHDA, CDR2 SQIVND (reference sequence). The CDR3 spans 13 residues. The ends were cut back, 6 bases at V and 5 bases at J, with 13 bases in the middle. CDR3 protein: CASRGDRRETQYF. The DNA for the CDR3 is TGTGCCAGTAGGGGGGACCGTCGGGAGACCCAGTACTTC.

This clone was seen only once. The CDR3 is CASSFRDTNYEQYF. In nucleotides, the CDR3 is TGTGCCAGCAGTTTTAGGGACACCAACTACGAGCAGTACTTC. The V call is TRBV28, the J call TRBJ2-7, with a possible D match to TRBD1 (6 bases). V dropped 3 bases and J dropped 3 bases, with 12 bases sitting between them. Germline values: CDR1 MDHEN, CDR2 SYDVKM. The CDR3 has 14 residues.

Written as DNA, the CDR3 is TGTGCCAGCAGTTTATTACCCGGACAGGACTATGGCTACACCTTC. As protein: CASSLLPGQDYGYTF. The rearrangement joins TRBV28 to TRBJ1-2, with 7 bases fitting TRBD1. V gave up 1 base and J gave up 3 bases; unmatched junction bases: 5. Germline V gives CDR1 MDHEN, CDR2 SYDVKM. The CDR3 runs 15 residues.

The gene calls are TRBV5-6 and TRBJ2-4; D is perhaps TRBD1 or TRBD2 (6 bases each). The CDR3 contains 14 residues. Trimming stripped 4 bases from V and 5 bases from J, with 13 bases between. The germline gives CDR1 SGHDT, CDR2 YYEEEE. The CDR3 loop reads CASSLQGRQNIQYF. As DNA, the CDR3 is TGTGCCAGCAGCCTTCAGGGGAGGCAAAACATTCAGTACTTC.

The chain uses TRBV11-2 and TRBJ2-3; 12 bases line up with TRBD2. Trimming cost V 4 bases and J 4 bases; bases outside gene matches: 6. Germline V gene data show CDR1 as SGHAT and CDR2 as FQNNGV. The length of the CDR3 is 16 residues. The CDR3 DNA is TGTGCCAGCAGCTCAAGACTAGCGGGGGATTCAGATACGCAGTATTTT. Amino acid sequence: CASSSRLAGDSDTQYF.

The chain carries TRBV19 and TRBJ1-2, with no clear D. The germline V gene has CDR1 LNHDA and CDR2 SQIVND (reference sequence). There are 15 residues in the CDR3. V lost 3 bases and J 1 base, leaving 12 bases between the germline ends. The CDR3 protein is CASSITGRVNYGYTF. The CDR3 region has the DNA TGTGCCAGTAGTATTACGGGCAGAGTTAACTATGGCTACACCTTC.

The genes are TRBV5-4 and TRBJ2-1; weak D call: TRBD2 (6 bases). The CDR3 loop spans 15 amino acids. CDR1 is SGHNT and CDR2 is YYREEE in the germline V gene (reference sequence). V was trimmed by 3 bases and J by 2 bases, leaving 12 bases between them. The CDR3 DNA reads TGTGCCAGCAGCTCGGCGGGGTCTCCCTACAATGAGCAGTTCTTC. It codes for CASSSAGSPYNEQFF. Full variable domain (rest looked up from reference TRBV5-4 and TRBJ2-1): ETGVTQSPTHLIKTRGQQVTLRCSSQSGHNTVSWYQQALGQGPQFIFQYYREEENGRGNFPPRFSGLQFPNYSSELNVNALELDDSALYLCASSSAGSPYNEQFFGPGTRLTVL.

The sample holds one count of this clone. This chain links TRBV11-2 with TRBJ2-7; weak D call: TRBD1 (5 bases). Germline CDR1 reads SGHAT; CDR2 reads FQNNGV. This CDR3 region has 15 residues. V lost 6 bases, J lost 0 bases, and 15 bases lay in between. CDR3 loop: CASSSLTATSYEQYF. DNA for the CDR3: TGTGCCAGCAGTTCCTTGACAGCTACCTCCTACGAGCAGTACTTC.

The rearrangement uses TRBV6-5 and TRBJ1-5; the D is unclear. Between the trimmed V and J ends, which lost 5 bases and 7 bases, there was a span of 12 bases. The CDR3 sequence is 13 residues long. Germline V gene sequence: CDR1 MNHEY, CDR2 SVGAGI. CDR3 sequence reads: CASSGGLTQPQHF. CDR3 DNA sequence: TGTGCCAGCAGTGGAGGGCTTACGCAGCCCCAGCATTTT.

A single count supports this clone. This chain links TRBV19 with TRBJ1-1; unclear D gene. With 6 bases removed from V and 0 bases from J, the gap between germline ends came to 14 bases. The CDR3 extends over 15 amino acids. Germline CDR1 LNHDA, CDR2 SQIVND (reference sequence). Here the CDR3 reads CASRIGGSLNTEAFF. CDR3 nucleotides: TGTGCCAGTAGAATCGGTGGCAGTTTGAACACTGAAGCTTTCTTT.

This chain connects TRBV4-2 to TRBJ2-2; perhaps TRBD1 as D (6 bases). V lost 4 bases, J lost 7 bases, and 10 bases lay in between. Per germline, CDR1 LGHNA and CDR2 YNFKEQ. This CDR3 region has 13 residues. CDR3 bases: TGTGCCAGCAGCCCAGGGGAGATCGGGGAGCTGTTTTTT. It translates to CASSPGEIGELFF.

The V gene is TRBV29-1, the J gene TRBJ2-3; 9 positions match TRBD1. This CDR3 is 15 amino acids long. The germline V gene has CDR1 SQVTM and CDR2 ANQGSEA. V was clipped by 7 bases and J by 5 bases; unmatched bases: 13. The CDR3 region is CSGTVGTGNKDTQYF. The CDR3 nucleotides are TGCAGCGGTACCGTCGGGACAGGGAACAAAGATACGCAGTATTTT.

The rearrangement links TRBV25-1 to TRBJ1-1; unclear D gene. The CDR3 covers 13 residues. Per germline, CDR1 MGHDK and CDR2 SYGVNS. Trimming cost V 4 bases and J 0 bases, with 6 bases left between them. In DNA form, the CDR3 reads TGTGCCAGCAGTGGGAGCCTGAACACTGAAGCTTTCTTT. Its protein is CASSGSLNTEAFF. Supplemented by reference TRBV25-1 and TRBJ1-1, the full variable domain reads EADIYQTPRYLVIGTGKKITLECSQTMGHDKMYWYQQDPGMELHLIHYSYGVNSTEKGDLSSESTVSRIRTEHFPLTLESARPSHTSQYLCASSGSLNTEAFFGQGTRLTVV.

This chain joins TRBV7-2 and TRBJ2-3; TRBD1 is a possible D gene (8 bases). The length of the CDR3 is 17 residues. V was trimmed by 5 bases and J by 2 bases, leaving 20 bases between them. Germline V lookup: CDR1 SGHTA, CDR2 FQGNSA. CDR3 region: CASSRSGGAGVTDTQYF. In DNA, the CDR3 is TGTGCCAGCAGCCGATCAGGGGGCGCGGGGGTCACAGATACGCAGTATTTT.

The chain employs TRBV5-6 and TRBJ2-6; weak D call: TRBD1 (6 bases). The germline V gene encodes CDR1 SGHDT and CDR2 YYEEEE. Trimming pared 2 bases from V and 0 bases from J, leaving 12 bases between. CDR3 length: 17 residues. The CDR3 here is CASSFTTGSSGANVLTF. CDR3 in DNA: TGTGCCAGCAGCTTCACAACAGGGTCCTCTGGGGCCAACGTCCTGACTTTC.